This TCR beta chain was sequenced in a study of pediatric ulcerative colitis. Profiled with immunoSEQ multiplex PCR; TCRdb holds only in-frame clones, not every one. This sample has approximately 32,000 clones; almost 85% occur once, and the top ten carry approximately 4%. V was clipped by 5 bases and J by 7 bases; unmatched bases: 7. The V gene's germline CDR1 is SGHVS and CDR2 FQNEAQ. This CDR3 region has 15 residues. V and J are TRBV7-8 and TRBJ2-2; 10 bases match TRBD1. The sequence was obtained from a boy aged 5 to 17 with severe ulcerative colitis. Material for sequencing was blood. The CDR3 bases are TGTGCCAGCAGCCAATGGGACAGGGGAGTCGGGGAGCTGTTTTTT. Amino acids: CASSQWDRGVGELFF.